This TCR beta chain was sequenced for a study of OX40 agonist ivuxolimab in advanced cancers. As for the study in general: One patient with hepatocellular carcinoma and two with cutaneous melanoma, three in all, had partial responses.

TCRdb keeps only in-frame clones here, not all; method: immunoSEQ multiplex PCR. The top ten clones hold 21% of a sample with some 10,000 clones, 60% to 85% of them seen once. There are 15 residues in the CDR3. Germline V gene data show CDR1 as SEHNR and CDR2 as FQNEAQ (reference sequence). V gave up 2 bases and J gave up 2 bases; unmatched junction bases: 3. The source material was CD4+ or CD8+ T cells sorted from blood, sampled in a trial of the OX40 agonist ivuxolimab. This chain links TRBV7-9 with TRBJ2-3; 8 positions match TRBD1. This receptor was obtained from an adult with an advanced solid tumor such as melanoma, head and neck, liver or kidney cancer. CDR3 bases: TGTGCCAGCAGCTTAAGGACAGGGACCACAGATACGCAGTATTTT. This translates into CASSLRTGTTDTQYF.